The 3 T cell receptor beta chains below all came from one sample that was sequenced in a study of blood T cell repertoires in COVID-19. Clones were read by immunoSEQ multiplex PCR, and TCRdb kept only the in-frame ones, dropping some. The table lists about 120,000 clones, approximately 91% of them singletons. Material for sequencing was peripheral blood. The receptor set was obtained from a woman over 75 with acute or convalescent COVID-19.

The chain couples TRBV9 to TRBJ2-7, with a possible D match to TRBD1 (7 bases). Germline CDR1 and CDR2: SGDLS and YYNGEE. V was clipped by 0 bases and J by 4 bases, with 17 bases between them. The CDR3 is 16 amino acids. CDR3 residues: CASSVAGGGGVYEQYF. CDR3 nucleotides: TGTGCCAGCAGCGTAGCTGGAGGAGGGGGCGTTTACGAGCAGTACTTC.

V usage is TRBV24-1 and J usage is TRBJ2-3; 7 bases line up with TRBD1. With 5 bases clipped from V and 2 bases from J, the junction kept 21 bases outside the gene matches. The CDR3 totals 20 residues. Germline V gene sequence: CDR1 KGHDR, CDR2 SFDVKD. The CDR3 sequence: CATSVPDRVPSSRFTDTQYF. In nucleotides, the CDR3 is TGTGCCACCAGTGTTCCCGACAGGGTACCTTCTAGTCGCTTCACAGATACGCAGTATTTT.

The V gene is TRBV19, the J gene TRBJ2-7; 10 bases line up with TRBD1. The CDR3 has 16 amino acids. Germline V lookup: CDR1 LNHDA, CDR2 SQIVND (reference sequence). V was clipped by 1 base and J by 5 bases; unmatched bases: 8. In DNA, the CDR3 is TGTGCCAGTAGTATAGTCCACGGGACAGGGGCCCACGAGCAGTACTTC. Amino acid sequence: CASSIVHGTGAHEQYF.